These 12 T cell receptor beta chains were all obtained from the same sample, sequenced in a study of regulatory T cells in long-lasting Graves disease. This sample's time point: newly diagnosed GD, antithyroid drugs for less than 3 months. PBMCs provided the RNA from which the TCR library was made. The authors built TCR beta libraries using iRepertoire HTBI primers and Arm-PCR of CDR3 regions. TCRdb re-analysed the multiplex PCR reads in MiXCR, keeping a single row per CDR3 protein. The data show about 400,000 distinct CDR3 sequences, around 15% seen once. Here the sequenced sample was peripheral blood mononuclear cells (PBMCs), taken at new diagnosis, from a patient treated with antithyroid drugs. These receptors originate from a female donor with Graves disease.

This clonotype has just a few counts. This chain joins TRBV29-1 and TRBJ1-5, with 7 bases identical to TRBD1. The V gene's germline CDR1 is SQVTM and CDR2 ANQGSEA. CDR3 length: 13 amino acids. The V and J ends lost 6 bases and 4 bases, in that order; junction bases with no gene match: 6. DNA of the CDR3: TGCAGCGTCTCGACAGGGCGAAATCAGCCCCAGCATTTT. Protein sequence: CSVSTGRNQPQHF.

This clonotype has more than one count but fewer than ten. A read error may be the cause here, since a much bigger clone is one base away. This chain connects TRBV12-3 or TRBV12-4 to TRBJ1-1; D is undetermined. This CDR3 is 14 amino acids long. The CDR3 here is CASRSDPRYTKAFF. CDR3 in DNA: TGTGCCAGCAGATCCGACCCCAGGTACACTAAAGCTTTCTTT.

This clonotype was counted between two and nine times. The V call is TRBV19, the J call TRBJ2-1, with 11 positions matching TRBD2. Germline trimming cut 7 bases from V and 0 bases from J; bases unmatched to any gene: 5. The CDR3 contains 16 residues. CDR1 and CDR2 from the germline V gene are LNHDA and SQIVND (reference sequence). The CDR3 spells CASTSSGRASYNEQFF. In DNA, the CDR3 is TGTGCCAGTACCAGTAGCGGGAGGGCCTCCTACAATGAGCAGTTCTTC.

This clonotype was detected ten times or more. V and J are TRBV20-1 and TRBJ1-1; TRBD1 agrees at 8 bases. V lost 1 base, J lost 6 bases, and 7 bases stayed unmatched. The germline gives CDR1 DFQATT, CDR2 SNEGSKA (reference sequence). The CDR3 consists of 14 residues. The chain's CDR3 is CSARAGQGAPEAFF. The CDR3 DNA is TGCAGTGCTAGAGCGGGGCAGGGGGCCCCTGAAGCTTTCTTT.

Many counts were recorded for this clonotype. The chain uses TRBV6-1 and TRBJ1-1; D gene uncertain. Trimming removed 4 bases from V and 0 bases from J, with 6 bases in between. The CDR3 contains 13 residues. From germline, CDR1 is MNHNS and CDR2 SASEGT. CDR3: CASSGQLNTEAFF. The CDR3 DNA is TGTGCCAGCAGTGGGCAGTTGAACACTGAAGCTTTCTTT.

This clonotype has at least ten counts. The chain links TRBV7-2 to TRBJ1-1, with D tentatively TRBD1 (5 bases). Germline values: CDR1 SGHTA, CDR2 FQGNSA. Trimming pared 7 bases from V and 6 bases from J, leaving 21 bases between. There are 15 residues in the CDR3. The CDR3 sequence: CASNLAVGGVSEAFF. The CDR3 DNA sequence: TGTGCCAGCAACCTAGCGGTTGGGGGGGTGTCTGAAGCTTTCTTT.

This clonotype came up a few times. In DNA, the CDR3 is TGTGCCAGCAGCTTCGCGACAGGGGCGTACAATGAGCAGTTCTTC. Translation: CASSFATGAYNEQFF. The chain couples TRBV7-8 to TRBJ2-5, with TRBD1 identical over 8 bases. With the DNA end fitting TRBJ2-1 better, the J assignment may be wrong. Looked up from germline, CDR1 is SGHVS and CDR2 is FQNEAQ. This CDR3 has 15 residues.

This clonotype was seen at least ten times. V and J are TRBV28 and TRBJ2-1; TRBD1 is a possible D gene (6 bases). Germline CDR1 is MDHEN and CDR2 is SYDVKM. CDR3 length: 16 amino acids. V lost 2 bases to trimming and J lost 5 bases, with 16 bases between them. CDR3: CASSLPTLHRDNEQFF. The CDR3 DNA follows: TGTGCCAGCAGTTTACCCACGTTACACAGGGACAATGAGCAGTTCTTC.

This clonotype came up many times. The chain has TRBV5-4 and TRBJ2-3; D gene uncertain. The germline V gene has CDR1 SGHNT and CDR2 YYREEE (reference sequence). The CDR3 runs 13 residues. The V end was cut by 2 bases, the J end by 6 bases, with 10 bases between. CDR3 residues: CASSLYPTDTQYF. The CDR3 DNA follows: TGTGCCAGCAGCTTATACCCTACTGATACGCAGTATTTT.

There are many counts of this clonotype. The V gene is TRBV12-3 or TRBV12-4, the J gene TRBJ1-1; D is unresolved. CDR3 size: 15 residues. Trimming shortened V by 4 bases and J by 0 bases, and 12 bases separated the two germline ends. Written as DNA, the CDR3 is TGTGCCAGCAGTTCCGACCTGACAATGAACACTGAAGCTTTCTTT. Protein product: CASSSDLTMNTEAFF.

In its sample, this clonotype was seen many times. The CDR3, as DNA: TGTGCCAGCAGTCTTGGGGACACCCCAAGCCCCCAATATGGCTACACCTTC. Residues: CASSLGDTPSPQYGYTF. V usage is TRBV12-3 or TRBV12-4 and J usage is TRBJ1-2, with D tentatively TRBD1 (6 bases). The CDR3 runs 17 residues. Between the trimmed V and J ends, which lost 5 bases and 5 bases, there was a span of 24 bases.

The gene calls are TRBV7-3 and TRBJ2-1; TRBD2 matches 7 bases. The CDR3 loop spans 18 amino acids. CDR1 SGHTA and CDR2 FQGTGA come from the germline V gene. J lost 4 bases, V lost 0 bases, and 12 bases had no gene match. In nucleotides, the CDR3 is TGTGCCAGCAGCTTAACGGTCTGGGTAGCGGGCATTTACAATGAGCAGTTCTTC. This translates into CASSLTVWVAGIYNEQFF.